A single sample is the source of the 5 T cell receptor beta chains below, sequenced in a study of blood T cell repertoires in COVID-19. Produced via immunoSEQ multiplex PCR; TCRdb's table is partial and in-frame only. This table holds approximately 93,000 clones, around four fifths found once. The source material was peripheral blood. Every receptor here comes from an elderly woman with acute or convalescent COVID-19.

In this sample, this clone turned up a few times. The CDR3 loop reads CASSMGPQGPTGNTIYF. In nucleotides, the CDR3 is TGTGCCAGTAGTATGGGGCCCCAGGGGCCTACTGGAAACACCATATATTTT. V gene TRBV19 combines with J gene TRBJ1-3; D may be TRBD1 (6 bases). Germline assignment: CDR1 LNHDA and CDR2 SQIVND (reference sequence). The V gene lost 3 bases and the J gene lost 2 bases, with 17 bases spanning the gap. This CDR3 is 17 amino acids long.

The V call is TRBV3-1 (or the pseudogene TRBV3-2), the J call TRBJ2-7; D gene unclear. The CDR3 sequence is 13 residues long. V was clipped by 4 bases and J by 3 bases, with 10 bases between them. Germline loops: CDR1 LGHDT, CDR2 YNNKEL (reference sequence). CDR3 region: CASSPTPRYEQYF. CDR3 DNA: TGTGCCAGCAGCCCAACACCCCGCTACGAGCAGTACTTC.

Only one count was recorded for this clone. The chain couples TRBV7-2 to TRBJ2-7; D may be TRBD2 (6 bases). The CDR3 has 14 residues. From germline, CDR1 is SGHTA and CDR2 FQGNSA. V shed 6 bases and J shed 0 bases, with 12 bases lying between them. CDR3 nucleotide sequence: TGTGCCAGCAGACCTTGGGACTTCTCCTACGAGCAGTACTTC. Encoded protein: CASRPWDFSYEQYF.

This rearrangement joins TRBV18 to TRBJ1-2; D is possibly TRBD1 (6 bases). Trimming took 5 bases from V and 4 from J, leaving 17 bases between them. The V gene's germline CDR1 is KGHSH and CDR2 LQKENI. The length of the CDR3 is 15 residues. The CDR3 nucleotides are TGTGCCAGCTCAACCGATATCCAGGGGAGCTATGGCTACACCTTC. Its translation is CASSTDIQGSYGYTF.

The chain couples TRBV6-1 to TRBJ1-1; tentative D call: TRBD1 (5 bases). V shed 1 base and J shed 3 bases, with 12 bases lying between them. CDR3 length: 15 amino acids. Germline V gives CDR1 MNHNS, CDR2 SASEGT. The CDR3 region is CASSEGQGTHTEAFF. The CDR3 nucleotides are TGTGCCAGCAGTGAAGGTCAGGGAACGCACACTGAAGCTTTCTTT.